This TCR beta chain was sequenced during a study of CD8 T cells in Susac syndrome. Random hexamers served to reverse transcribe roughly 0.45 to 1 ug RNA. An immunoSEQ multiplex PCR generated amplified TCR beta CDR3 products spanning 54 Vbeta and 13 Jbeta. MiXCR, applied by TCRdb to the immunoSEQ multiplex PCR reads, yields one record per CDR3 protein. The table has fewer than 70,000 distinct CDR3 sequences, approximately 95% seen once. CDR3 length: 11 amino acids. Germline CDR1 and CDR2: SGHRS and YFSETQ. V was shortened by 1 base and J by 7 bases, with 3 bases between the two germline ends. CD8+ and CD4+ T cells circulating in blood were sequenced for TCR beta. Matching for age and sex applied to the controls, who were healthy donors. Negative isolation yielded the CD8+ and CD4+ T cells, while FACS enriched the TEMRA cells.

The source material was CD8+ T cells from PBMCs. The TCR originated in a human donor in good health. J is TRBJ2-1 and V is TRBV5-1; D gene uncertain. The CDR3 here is CASSLTNEQFF. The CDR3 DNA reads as TGCGCCAGCAGCTTGACTAATGAGCAGTTCTTC.